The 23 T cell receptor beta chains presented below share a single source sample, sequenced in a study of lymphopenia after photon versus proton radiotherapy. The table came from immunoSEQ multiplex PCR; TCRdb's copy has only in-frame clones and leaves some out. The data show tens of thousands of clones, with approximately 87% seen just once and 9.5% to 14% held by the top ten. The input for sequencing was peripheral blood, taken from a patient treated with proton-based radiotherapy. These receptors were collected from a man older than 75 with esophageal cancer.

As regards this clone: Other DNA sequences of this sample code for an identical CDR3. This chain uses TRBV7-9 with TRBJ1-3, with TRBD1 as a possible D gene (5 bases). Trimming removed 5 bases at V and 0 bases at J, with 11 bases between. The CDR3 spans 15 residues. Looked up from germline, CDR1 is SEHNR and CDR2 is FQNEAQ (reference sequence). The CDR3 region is CASSPRASSGNTIYF. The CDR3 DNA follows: TGTGCCAGCAGCCCCAGGGCGAGCTCTGGAAACACCATATATTTT.

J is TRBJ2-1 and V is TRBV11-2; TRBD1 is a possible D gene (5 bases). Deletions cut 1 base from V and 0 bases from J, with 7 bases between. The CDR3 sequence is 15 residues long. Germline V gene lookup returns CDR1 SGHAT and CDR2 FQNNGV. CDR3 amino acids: CASSLGGNSYNEQFF. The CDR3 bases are TGTGCCAGCAGCTTAGGGGGCAACTCCTACAATGAGCAGTTCTTC.

The CDR3 DNA sequence: TGTGCCAGCAGAGAGGGTCACTCTGGAAACACCATATATTTT. Protein product: CASREGHSGNTIYF. The chain is built from TRBV6-5 and TRBJ1-3; no definite D call. The CDR3 length is 14 residues. V was shortened by 6 bases and J by 0 bases, with 9 bases between the two germline ends. Germline V CDR1 and CDR2: MNHEY, SVGAGI.

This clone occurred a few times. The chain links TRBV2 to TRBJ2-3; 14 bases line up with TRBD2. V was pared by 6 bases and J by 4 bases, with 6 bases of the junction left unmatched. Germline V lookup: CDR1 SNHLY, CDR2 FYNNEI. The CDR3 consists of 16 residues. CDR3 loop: CASRNRLAGGADTQYF. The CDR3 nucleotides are TGTGCCAGCAGGAACCGACTAGCGGGGGGGGCAGATACGCAGTATTTT.

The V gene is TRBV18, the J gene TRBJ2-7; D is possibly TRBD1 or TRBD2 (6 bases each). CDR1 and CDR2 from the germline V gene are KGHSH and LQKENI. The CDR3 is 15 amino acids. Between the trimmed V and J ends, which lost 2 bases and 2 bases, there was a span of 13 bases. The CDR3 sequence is CASSPVGGLTYEQYF. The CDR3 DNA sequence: TGTGCCAGCTCACCAGTGGGGGGCCTGACCTACGAGCAGTACTTC.

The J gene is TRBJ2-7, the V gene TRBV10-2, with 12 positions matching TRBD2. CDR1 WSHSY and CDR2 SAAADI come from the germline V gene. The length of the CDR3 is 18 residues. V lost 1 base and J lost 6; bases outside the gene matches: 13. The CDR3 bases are TGCGCCAGCAGTGAGTTCCTAGCGGGAGGGCCGAAGGAGGGCGAGCAGTACTTC. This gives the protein CASSEFLAGGPKEGEQYF.

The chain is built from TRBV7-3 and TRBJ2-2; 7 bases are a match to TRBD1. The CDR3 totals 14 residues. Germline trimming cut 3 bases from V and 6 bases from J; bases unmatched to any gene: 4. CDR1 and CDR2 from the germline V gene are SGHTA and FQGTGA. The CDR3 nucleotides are TGTGCCAGCAGCTTTACAGGGGTCTCCGGGGAGCTGTTTTTT. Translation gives CASSFTGVSGELFF. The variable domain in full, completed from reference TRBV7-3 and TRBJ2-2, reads GAGVSQTPSNKVTEKGKYVELRCDPISGHTALYWYRQSLGQGPEFLIYFQGTGAADDSGLPNDRFFAVRPEGSVSTLKIQRTERGDSAVYLCASSFTGVSGELFFGEGSRLTVL.

This CDR3 is CASSFSGNGGETQYF. The CDR3 bases are TGTGCCAGCAGCTTTTCCGGGAACGGGGGAGAGACCCAGTACTTC. The chain couples TRBV7-8 to TRBJ2-5, with D possibly matching TRBD2 (6 bases). The CDR3 length is 15 residues. From germline, CDR1 is SGHVS and CDR2 FQNEAQ. The ends were cut back, 3 bases at V and 4 bases at J, with 15 bases in the middle.

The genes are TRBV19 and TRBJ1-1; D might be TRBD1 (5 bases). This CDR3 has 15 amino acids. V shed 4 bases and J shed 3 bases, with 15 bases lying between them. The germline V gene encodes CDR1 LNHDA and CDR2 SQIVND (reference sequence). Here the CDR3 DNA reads TGTGCCAGTAGTAAAGGGAAGGGGAGGGACACTGAAGCTTTCTTT. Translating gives CASSKGKGRDTEAFF.

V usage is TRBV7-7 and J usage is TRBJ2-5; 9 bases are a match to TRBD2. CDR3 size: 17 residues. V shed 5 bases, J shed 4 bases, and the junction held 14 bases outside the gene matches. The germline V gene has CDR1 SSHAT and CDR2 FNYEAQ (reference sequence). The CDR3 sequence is CASSPLSGSTAGETQYF. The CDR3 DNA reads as TGTGCCAGCAGCCCCCTTAGCGGGAGCACAGCAGGAGAGACCCAGTACTTC.

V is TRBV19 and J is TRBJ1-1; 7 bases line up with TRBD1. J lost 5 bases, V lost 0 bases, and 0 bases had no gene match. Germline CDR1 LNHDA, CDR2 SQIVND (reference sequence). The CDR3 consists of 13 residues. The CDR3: CASSIDRGTEAFF. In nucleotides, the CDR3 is TGTGCCAGTAGTATAGACAGGGGGACTGAAGCTTTCTTT.

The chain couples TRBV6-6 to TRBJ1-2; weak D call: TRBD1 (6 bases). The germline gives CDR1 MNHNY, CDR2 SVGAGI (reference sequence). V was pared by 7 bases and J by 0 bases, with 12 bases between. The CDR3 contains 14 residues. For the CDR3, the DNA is TGTGCCAGCACCAAAAACAGGGCTAACTATGGCTACACCTTC. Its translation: CASTKNRANYGYTF.

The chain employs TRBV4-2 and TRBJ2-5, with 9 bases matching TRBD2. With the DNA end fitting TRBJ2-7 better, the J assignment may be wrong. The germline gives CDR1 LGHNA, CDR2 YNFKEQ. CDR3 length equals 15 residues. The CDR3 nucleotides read TGTGCCAGCAGCCCCGTTACTAGCGGGTCCTACGAGCAGTACTTC. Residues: CASSPVTSGSYEQYF.

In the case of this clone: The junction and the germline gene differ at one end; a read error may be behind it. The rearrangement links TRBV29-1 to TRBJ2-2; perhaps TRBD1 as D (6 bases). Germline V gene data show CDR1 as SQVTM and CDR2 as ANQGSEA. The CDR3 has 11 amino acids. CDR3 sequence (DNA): TGCAGCGTTGGAGGGAACAGGGATCTGTTTTTT. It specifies CSVGGNRDLFF.

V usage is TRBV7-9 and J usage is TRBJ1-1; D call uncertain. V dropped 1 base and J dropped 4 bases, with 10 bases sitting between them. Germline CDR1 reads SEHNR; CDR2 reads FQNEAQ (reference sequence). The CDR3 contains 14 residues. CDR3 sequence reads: CASSLGIDTTEAFF. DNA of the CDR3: TGTGCCAGCAGCTTAGGAATAGACACCACTGAAGCTTTCTTT.

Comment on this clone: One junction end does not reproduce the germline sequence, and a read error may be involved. The CDR3 DNA follows: TGTGCTAGCAGCCGGGACAGAGCCAACACCGGGGAGCTGTTTTTT. Residues: CASSRDRANTGELFF. J is TRBJ2-2 and V is TRBV7-7; 7 bases fit TRBD1. CDR1 and CDR2 from the germline V gene are SSHAT and FNYEAQ (reference sequence). This CDR3 is built from 15 residues.

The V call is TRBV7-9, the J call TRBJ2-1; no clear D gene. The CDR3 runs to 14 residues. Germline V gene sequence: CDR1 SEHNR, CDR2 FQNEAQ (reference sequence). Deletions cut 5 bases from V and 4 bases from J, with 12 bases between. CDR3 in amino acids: CASSARVEYNEQFF. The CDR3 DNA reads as TGTGCCAGCAGCGCCCGCGTCGAATACAATGAGCAGTTCTTC.

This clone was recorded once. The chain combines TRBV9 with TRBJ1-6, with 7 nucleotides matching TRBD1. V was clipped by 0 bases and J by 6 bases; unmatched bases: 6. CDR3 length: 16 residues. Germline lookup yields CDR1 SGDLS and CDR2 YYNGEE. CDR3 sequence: CASSVAPGTANSPLHF. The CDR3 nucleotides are TGTGCCAGCAGCGTAGCCCCCGGGACAGCTAATTCACCCCTCCACTTT. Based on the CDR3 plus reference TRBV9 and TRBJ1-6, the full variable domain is DSGVTQTPKHLITATGQRVTLRCSPRSGDLSVYWYQQSLDQGLQFLIQYYNGEERAKGNILERFSAQQFPDLHSELNLSSLELGDSALYFCASSVAPGTANSPLHFGNGTRLTVT.

DNA of the CDR3: TGTGCCAGCGGGGGACTAGCGGCCACAGATACGCAGTATTTT. This sequence encodes CASGGLAATDTQYF. This sequence joins TRBV9 and TRBJ2-3, with 11 bases identical to TRBD2. The trim removed 7 bases at V and 2 bases at J, leaving 3 bases unmatched. Germline lookup yields CDR1 SGDLS and CDR2 YYNGEE. The CDR3 is 14 amino acids.

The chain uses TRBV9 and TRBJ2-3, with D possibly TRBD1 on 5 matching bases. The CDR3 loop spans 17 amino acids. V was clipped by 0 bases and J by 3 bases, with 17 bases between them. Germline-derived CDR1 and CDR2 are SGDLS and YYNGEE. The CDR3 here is CASSVAGNGPYTDTQYF. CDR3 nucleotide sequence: TGTGCCAGCAGCGTAGCAGGGAATGGTCCCTATACAGATACGCAGTATTTT.

CDR3 sequence reads: CSSQDGNTEAFF. CDR3 nucleotides: TGCAGCTCTCAGGATGGGAACACTGAAGCTTTCTTT. The gene calls are TRBV29-1 and TRBJ1-1; D uncertain. The V and J ends lost 8 bases and 1 base respectively, with 11 bases between them. Germline V gene sequence: CDR1 SQVTM, CDR2 ANQGSEA. The CDR3 has 12 amino acids.

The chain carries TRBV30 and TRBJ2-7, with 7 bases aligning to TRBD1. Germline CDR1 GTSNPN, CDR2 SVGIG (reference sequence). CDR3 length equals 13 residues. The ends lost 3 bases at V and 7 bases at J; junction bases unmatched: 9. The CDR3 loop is CAWRATGLVEQYF. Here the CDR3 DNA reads TGTGCCTGGAGAGCGACAGGGTTGGTTGAGCAGTACTTC.

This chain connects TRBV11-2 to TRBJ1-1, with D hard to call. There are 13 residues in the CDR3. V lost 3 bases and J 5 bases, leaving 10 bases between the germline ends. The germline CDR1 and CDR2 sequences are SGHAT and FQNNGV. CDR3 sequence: CASSFDRRTEAFF. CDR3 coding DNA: TGTGCCAGCAGCTTTGACCGGAGGACTGAAGCTTTCTTT. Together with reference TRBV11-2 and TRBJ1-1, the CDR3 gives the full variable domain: EAGVAQSPRYKIIEKRQSVAFWCNPISGHATLYWYQQILGQGPKLLIQFQNNGVVDDSQLPKDRFSAERLKGVDSTLKIQPAKLEDSAVYLCASSFDRRTEAFFGQGTRLTVV.